This paragraph reports one TCR beta chain. Its antigen is currently unknown. This CDR3 has 17 amino acids. CDR1 and CDR2 from the germline V gene are MNHEY and SMNVEV (reference sequence). V was clipped by 8 bases and J by 1 base, with 21 bases between them. The entry originates in a study of T cell repertoires in cytomegalovirus infection. On the study more broadly: Public TCR beta signatures marked donors with CMV infection and the matching HLA. General study results and limits: Carriage of CMV together with the relevant HLA was identifiable through cumulative public TCR beta family frequency. The ex vivo response was dominated by HLA-C-restricted CMV-specific TCR beta clonotypes.

TCRdb re-derived calls from the reads in MiXCR, one entry per CDR3 protein. The table lists hundreds of thousands of distinct CDR3 sequences, less than 25% of them singletons, with less than 9.5% in the top ten. The sequencing sample was made of CD8+ T cells from PBMCs. This chain joins TRBV27 and TRBJ2-1; D may be TRBD2 (7 bases). The clonotype comes from a human donor in good health (CMV status not recorded). Some clones in this sample may be carry-over from other donors' samples. In nucleotides, the CDR3 is TGTGCCAGCGGAATCCCGGGAGAGGGGGGGTCCTACAATGAGCAGTTCTTC. Its translation is CASGIPGEGGSYNEQFF.